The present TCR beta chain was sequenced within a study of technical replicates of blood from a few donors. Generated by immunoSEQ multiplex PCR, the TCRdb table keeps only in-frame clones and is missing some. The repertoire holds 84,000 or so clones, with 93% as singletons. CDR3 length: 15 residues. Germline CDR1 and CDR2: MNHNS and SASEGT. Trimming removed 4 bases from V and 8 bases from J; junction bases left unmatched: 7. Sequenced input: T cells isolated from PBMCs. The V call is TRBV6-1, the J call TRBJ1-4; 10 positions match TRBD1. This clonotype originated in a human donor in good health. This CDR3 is CASSVRTGGVEKLFF. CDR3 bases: TGTGCCAGCAGTGTACGGACAGGGGGGGTCGAAAAACTGTTTTTT.